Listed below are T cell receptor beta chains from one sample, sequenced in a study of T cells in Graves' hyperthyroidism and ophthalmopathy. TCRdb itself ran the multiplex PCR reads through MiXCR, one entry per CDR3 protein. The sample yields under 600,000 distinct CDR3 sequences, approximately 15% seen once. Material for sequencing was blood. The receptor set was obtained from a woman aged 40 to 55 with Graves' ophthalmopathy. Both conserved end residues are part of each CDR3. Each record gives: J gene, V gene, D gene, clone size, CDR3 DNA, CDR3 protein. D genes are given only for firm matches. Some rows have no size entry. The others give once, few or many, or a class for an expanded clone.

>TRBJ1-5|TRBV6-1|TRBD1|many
TGTGCCAGCAGACCTACAGGGGTAAATCAGCCCCAGCATTTT
CASRPTGVNQPQHF
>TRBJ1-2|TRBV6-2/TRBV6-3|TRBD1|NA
TGTGCCAGCGGACAGGGGGCGCCCGGCTACACCTTC
CASGQGAPGYTF
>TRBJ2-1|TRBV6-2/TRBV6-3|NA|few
TGTGCCAGCAGAGGCGGGCCAGGACGGGGATCCTACAATGAGCAGTTCTTC
CASRGGPGRGSYNEQFF
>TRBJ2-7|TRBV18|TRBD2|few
TGTGCCAGCTCACCAGGTGGAGCGGGAGGCTCCTACGAGCAGTACTTC
CASSPGGAGGSYEQYF
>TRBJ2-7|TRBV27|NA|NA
TGTGCCAGCAGTGTAAAGGGACCCGCCCCTTACGAGCAGTACTTC
CASSVKGPAPYEQYF
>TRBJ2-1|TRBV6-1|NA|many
TGTGCCAGCAGGACGACTGGCCCTAATGAGCAGTTCTTC
CASRTTGPNEQFF
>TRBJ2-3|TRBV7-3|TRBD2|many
TGTGCCAGCAGCTTAAACCTAGCGGGAGATAATACGCAGTATTTT
CASSLNLAGDNTQYF
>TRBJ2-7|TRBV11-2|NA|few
TGTGCCAGCAGCTTAGATGGAAACCAACTGATAGGCGGAGAAGACTACGAGCAGTACTTC
CASSLDGNQLIGGEDYEQYF
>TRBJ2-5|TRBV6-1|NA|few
TGTGCCAGCAGTGAAGCGCCTGGGGGCCGGGAGACCCAGTACTTC
CASSEAPGGRETQYF
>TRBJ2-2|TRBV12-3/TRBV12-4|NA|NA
TGTGCCAGCAGCCGCAGGGAGGCTGCCGGGGAGCTGTTTTTT
CASSRREAAGELFF
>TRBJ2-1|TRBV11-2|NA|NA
TGTGCCAGCAGCTCCAAACAGTTGGTGGAGTACAATGAGCAGTTCTTC
CASSSKQLVEYNEQFF
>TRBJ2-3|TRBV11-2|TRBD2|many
TGTGCCAGCAGCGCGACCCGGACTAGCGGGCGCACAGATACGCAGTATTTT
CASSATRTSGRTDTQYF
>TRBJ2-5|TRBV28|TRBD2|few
TGTGCCAGCAGTTTTTCAAGCGCTAGCGGGACTGGAAAGACCCAGTACTTC
CASSFSSASGTGKTQYF
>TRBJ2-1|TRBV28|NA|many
TGTGCCAGCAGTCCCAAGGGGTCGTGGAGCGGGTACTACAATGAGCAGTTCTTC
CASSPKGSWSGYYNEQFF
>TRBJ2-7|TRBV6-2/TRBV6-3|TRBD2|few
TGTGCCAGCAGGGCATCCGGGACTAGCGTTTACGAGCAGTACTTC
CASRASGTSVYEQYF
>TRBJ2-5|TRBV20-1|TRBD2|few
TGCAGTGCTAGAGATCCCGGGGGGGACGCAGAGACCCAGTACTTC
CSARDPGGDAETQYF
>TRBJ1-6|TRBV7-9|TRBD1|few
TGTGCCAGCAGGTCCGGACAGGATTCACCCCTCCACTTT
CASRSGQDSPLHF
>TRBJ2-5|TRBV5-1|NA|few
TGCGCCAGCAGCTCCTCCGGGACTCTAGAGACCCAGTACTTC
CASSSSGTLETQYF
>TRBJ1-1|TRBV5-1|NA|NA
TGCGCCAGCAAACTGGCGGGGGTCACTGAAGCTTTCTTT
CASKLAGVTEAFF
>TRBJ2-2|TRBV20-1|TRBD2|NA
TGCAGTGCTAGGGACCCTATGCGGGGGTCCTCCTGGGCCGGGGAGCTGTTTTTT
CSARDPMRGSSWAGELFF
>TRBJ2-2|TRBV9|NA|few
TGTGCCAGCAGCACTTTGGAAGGGTCCCGGGAGCTGTTTTTT
CASSTLEGSRELFF
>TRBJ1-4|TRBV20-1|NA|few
TGCAGTGCCCCCCTTGGGGGCCTTAATGAAAAACTGTTTTTT
CSAPLGGLNEKLFF
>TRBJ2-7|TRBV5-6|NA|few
TGTGCCAGCAGCTTGGTCGGTCAAATAACAGAGAACGAGCAGTACTTC
CASSLVGQITENEQYF
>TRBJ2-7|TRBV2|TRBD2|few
TGTGCCAGCAATGGGGCTAGCGGGAGCGACTACGAGCAGTACTTC
CASNGASGSDYEQYF
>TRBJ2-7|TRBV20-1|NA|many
TGCAGTGTTAGGGGGATCGACTCCTACGAGCAGTACTTC
CSVRGIDSYEQYF
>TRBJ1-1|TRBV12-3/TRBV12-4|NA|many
TGTGCCAGCAGTCGCCCGGGGGTTGTGACTGAAGCTTTCTTT
CASSRPGVVTEAFF
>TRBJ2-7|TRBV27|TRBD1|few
TGTGCCAGCAGCCGGAAGGGGACAGCGCGCCGTTGGCAGTACTTC
CASSRKGTARRWQYF
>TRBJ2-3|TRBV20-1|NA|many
TGCAGTGCAGACGATAACACAGATACGCAGTATTTT
CSADDNTDTQYF